This T cell receptor (beta chain) was retrieved from a study of blood T cell repertoires in COVID-19. J lost 5 bases, V lost 4 bases, and 7 bases had no gene match. CDR1 is MNHEY, CDR2 SVGAGI, per germline. This CDR3 has 15 amino acids. Per the authors' pipeline: Estimation of nucleated cell counts relied on the amplification of reference gene primers. Using immunoSEQ multiplex PCR, the repertoire was profiled, and TCRdb retains in-frame clones only, with some absent. V and J calls and clone size are copied from that table; D and trimming were computed from the DNA. The table has about 250,000 clones, roughly 88% seen once; the top ten hold 0.7% to 0.9%.

The rearrangement uses TRBV6-5 and TRBJ1-1, with 10 bases matching TRBD1. The receptor was isolated from a human donor with COVID-19, enrolled during active disease. The donor label of this sample is uncertain. The source material was peripheral blood. The DNA of the CDR3 is TGTGCCAGCAGTTCCTACGGACAGGGGGTGACTGAAGCTTTCTTT. It encodes CASSSYGQGVTEAFF.